This T cell receptor (beta chain) was profiled in a study of T cell responses to AZD1222 COVID-19 vaccine. Study-level results: Repertoires were collected only later (after the peak T cell response had occurred). Vaccine-related CD4 TCRs covered spike, predominating at 160-218 and 743-854. The sample set comprised mostly white British donors with more females, and clonal diversity was possibly underestimated. Reports indicate that nearly half of spike-specific TCRs are directed at unmutated variant regions.

CDR1 is MNHEY, CDR2 SVGAGI, per germline. V lost 6 bases and J lost 2, with 5 bases in between. This CDR3 is built from 12 residues. Regarding this clone: Its antigen is not known.

Libraries were prepared by immunoSEQ multiplex PCR; TCRdb keeps only in-frame clonotypes and omits some of them. Of 75,000 to 100,000 clones in the sample, around 86% are singletons; the top ten hold approximately 6%. This specimen consisted of peripheral blood, obtained on day 0 of AZD1222 vaccination. This receptor was obtained from an adult in good health. This chain joins TRBV6-5 and TRBJ1-3; D is unresolved. CDR3 DNA: TGTGCCAGCAGGAGCCCTGGAAACACCATATATTTT. Translation: CASRSPGNTIYF.